Detailed here is one T cell receptor beta chain. Germline lookup yields CDR1 SGHNT and CDR2 YYREEE (reference sequence). The germline V and J ends were trimmed by 4 bases and 5 bases, with 10 bases remaining between them. CDR3 size: 13 residues. This sample stems from a study of blood T cell repertoires in COVID-19. The overall study: The analysed material was cDNA or gDNA that came from T cells, B-cell-depleted T cells, or PBMCs.

Profiling relied on immunoSEQ multiplex PCR, and the TCRdb table lists in-frame clones only, not all of them. This sample carries around 370,000 clones, approximately 90% of them seen once, and the ten largest clones take 1.2%. Cohort allocation depended upon clinical history that participants reported. Cohort 3 donors were reported recovered after two negative PCRs, clearance, or symptom resolution. This clonotype was obtained from a woman between 18 and 29 years old who had recovered from COVID-19. Sequenced material: PBMCs or T cells enriched from blood (not recorded which). The chain couples TRBV5-4 to TRBJ2-4, with D possibly being TRBD2 (6 bases). CDR3: CASSRTGENIQYF. The CDR3 DNA reads as TGTGCCAGCAGCCGCACGGGGGAAAACATTCAGTACTTC.